These 13 T cell receptor beta chains came from one sample sequenced in a study of chemoradiotherapy in HPV16-positive cancers. Sequenced by immunoSEQ multiplex PCR; TCRdb stores in-frame clones only, minus some. The data show about 35,000 clones, about 90% seen once. The sample here was blood, taken from a patient who underwent chemoradiotherapy. The receptor source for this set is a human donor with HPV-associated anogenital cancer.

V usage is TRBV18 and J usage is TRBJ1-5, with D uncertain. Between the trimmed V and J ends, which lost 7 bases and 2 bases, there was a span of 21 bases. Germline-derived CDR1 and CDR2 are KGHSH and LQKENI. The length of the CDR3 is 17 residues. In DNA form, the CDR3 reads TGTGCCAGCTGTACGTCCGGGTCCCTGGATGGCAATCAGCCCCAGCATTTT. Translated, it gives CASCTSGSLDGNQPQHF.

The V and J genes are TRBV30 and TRBJ1-1; a possible D gene is TRBD1 (5 bases). Trimming left V 5 bases short and J 0 bases short, with 19 bases between. The CDR3 totals 16 residues. Germline CDR1 GTSNPN, CDR2 SVGIG (reference sequence). The CDR3 region is CAWGVGSGILNTEAFF. Here the CDR3 DNA reads TGTGCCTGGGGGGTTGGGTCAGGGATACTGAACACTGAAGCTTTCTTT.

This clone showed up just once. This sequence joins TRBV2 and TRBJ2-2, with 10 bases that match TRBD1. Germline assignment: CDR1 SNHLY and CDR2 FYNNEI. V lost 8 bases to trimming and J lost 6 bases; unmatched junction nucleotides: 6. The CDR3 sequence is 14 residues long. The CDR3 loop reads CASFRDRGAGELFF. CDR3 in DNA: TGTGCCAGCTTCAGGGACAGGGGCGCCGGGGAGCTGTTTTTT. The full variable domain, with the rest looked up from reference TRBV2 and TRBJ2-2, is EPEVTQTPSHQVTQMGQEVILRCVPISNHLYFYWYRQILGQKVEFLVSFYNNEISEKSEIFDDQFSVERPDGSNFTLKIRSTKLEDSAMYFCASFRDRGAGELFFGEGSRLTVL.

The chain uses TRBV19 and TRBJ2-2, with 9 bases fitting TRBD2. Per the germline V gene, CDR1 is LNHDA and CDR2 is SQIVND (reference sequence). V shed 4 bases and J 4 bases; nucleotides not matched to a gene: 7. The CDR3 runs to 16 residues. DNA of the CDR3: TGTGCCAGTAGTACGGTTGCGGGGGGGCTCACCGGGGAGCTGTTTTTT. The encoded protein is CASSTVAGGLTGELFF.

CDR3 coding DNA: TGCGCCAGCAGCTCAGGACTAGCCCCCTACAATGAGCAGTTCTTC. This codes for CASSSGLAPYNEQFF. The chain links TRBV5-1 to TRBJ2-1, with 8 bases lining up with TRBD2. The V gene's germline CDR1 is SGHRS and CDR2 YFSETQ. With V trimmed by 3 bases and J by 2 bases, 4 bases remained unmatched. The CDR3 length is 15 residues.

This clone was seen a single time. The CDR3 sequence is CASKETSRSTDTQYF. The DNA for the CDR3 is TGTGCCAGCAAGGAGACTAGCCGGAGCACAGATACGCAGTATTTT. The V and J genes are TRBV9 and TRBJ2-3; 7 bases are a match to TRBD2. Germline loops: CDR1 SGDLS, CDR2 YYNGEE. This CDR3 contains 15 residues. V lost 6 bases and J lost 0; bases outside the gene matches: 7.

The genes are TRBV19 and TRBJ2-2; 7 bases line up with TRBD2. Unmatched junction bases numbered 9, after V lost 5 bases and J lost 6 bases. The CDR3 loop spans 15 amino acids. CDR1 and CDR2 (germline): LNHDA, SQIVND (reference sequence). The CDR3 spells CASSPRLARAGELFF. The CDR3 DNA sequence: TGTGCCAGTAGTCCTAGACTAGCTAGGGCCGGGGAGCTGTTTTTT.

The count of this clone is one. The gene calls are TRBV5-1 and TRBJ2-2; a possible D gene is TRBD2 (6 bases). V dropped 2 bases and J dropped 2 bases, with 13 bases sitting between them. The CDR3 sequence is 16 residues long. The germline gives CDR1 SGHRS, CDR2 YFSETQ. The CDR3 nucleotides are TGCGCCAGCAGCTTCTACTCCGGGACTAACACCGGGGAGCTGTTTTTT. Translated: CASSFYSGTNTGELFF.

The chain uses TRBV7-9 and TRBJ2-1, with 8 positions matching TRBD2. Germline assignment: CDR1 SEHNR and CDR2 FQNEAQ (reference sequence). This CDR3 is built from 14 residues. V was pared by 4 bases and J by 7 bases, with 6 bases of the junction left unmatched. The CDR3 region has the DNA TGTGCCAGCAGCTCCCTGGGACTAGGGAATGAGCAGTTCTTC. The encoded protein is CASSSLGLGNEQFF. The whole variable domain, remainder taken from reference TRBV7-9 and TRBJ2-1, is DTGVSQNPRHKITKRGQNVTFRCDPISEHNRLYWYRQTLGQGPEFLTYFQNEAQLEKSRLLSDRFSAERPKGSFSTLEIQRTEQGDSAMYLCASSSLGLGNEQFFGPGTRLTVL.

V and J are TRBV2 and TRBJ1-2; the D is unclear. The germline gives CDR1 SNHLY, CDR2 FYNNEI. CDR3 length: 12 amino acids. Trimming shortened V by 5 bases and J by 8 bases, and 12 bases separated the two germline ends. The CDR3 protein is CASSRTEWGYTF. CDR3 DNA sequence: TGTGCCAGCAGTCGTACCGAGTGGGGCTACACCTTC.

The chain recombines TRBV23-1 with TRBJ1-1; D is perhaps TRBD1 (5 bases). TRBV23-1 is noted as an ORF with a role that remains uncertain. This CDR3 spans 17 amino acids. V was trimmed by 4 bases and J by 5 bases, leaving 23 bases between them. Written as DNA, the CDR3 is TGCGCCAGCAGTCGAGAACCCGAAAATCAACGGGGGACTGAAGCTTTCTTT. It yields the protein CASSREPENQRGTEAFF.

The chain joins TRBV14 to TRBJ2-7; D is unresolved. Germline V gives CDR1 SGHDN, CDR2 FVKESK. The CDR3 runs 13 residues. V shed 6 bases and J shed 2 bases, with 11 bases lying between them. CDR3 DNA sequence: TGTGCCAGCAGTCCGCACAACGCCTACGAGCAGTACTTC. Amino acid sequence: CASSPHNAYEQYF. The full variable domain, with the rest looked up from reference TRBV14 and TRBJ2-7, is EAGVTQFPSHSVIEKGQTVTLRCDPISGHDNLYWYRRVMGKEIKFLLHFVKESKQDESGMPNNRFLAERTGGTYSTLKVQPAELEDSGVYFCASSPHNAYEQYFGPGTRLTVT.

The chain employs TRBV27 and TRBJ1-2, with D unclear. V lost 6 bases, J lost 1 base, and 6 bases lay in between. From germline, CDR1 is MNHEY and CDR2 SMNVEV (reference sequence). The CDR3 loop spans 12 amino acids. The CDR3 here is CASRRGNYGYTF. Written as DNA, the CDR3 is TGTGCCAGCAGGCGGGGTAACTATGGCTACACCTTC.